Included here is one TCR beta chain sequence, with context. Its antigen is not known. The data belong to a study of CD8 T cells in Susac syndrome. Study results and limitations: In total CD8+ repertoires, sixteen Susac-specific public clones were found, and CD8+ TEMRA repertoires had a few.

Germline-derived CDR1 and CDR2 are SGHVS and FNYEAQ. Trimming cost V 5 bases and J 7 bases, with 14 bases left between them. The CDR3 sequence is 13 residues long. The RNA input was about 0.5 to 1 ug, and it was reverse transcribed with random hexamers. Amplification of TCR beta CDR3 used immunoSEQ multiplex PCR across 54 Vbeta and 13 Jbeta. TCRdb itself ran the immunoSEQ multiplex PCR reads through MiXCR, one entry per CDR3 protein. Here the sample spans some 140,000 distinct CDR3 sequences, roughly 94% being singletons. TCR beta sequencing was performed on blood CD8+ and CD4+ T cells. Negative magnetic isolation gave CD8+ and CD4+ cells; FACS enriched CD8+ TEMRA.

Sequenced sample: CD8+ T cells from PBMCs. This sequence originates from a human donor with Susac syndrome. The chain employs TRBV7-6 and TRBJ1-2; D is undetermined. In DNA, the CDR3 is TGTGCCAGCAGCCCCCCCGGGTATAGTGGCTACACCTTC. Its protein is CASSPPGYSGYTF.